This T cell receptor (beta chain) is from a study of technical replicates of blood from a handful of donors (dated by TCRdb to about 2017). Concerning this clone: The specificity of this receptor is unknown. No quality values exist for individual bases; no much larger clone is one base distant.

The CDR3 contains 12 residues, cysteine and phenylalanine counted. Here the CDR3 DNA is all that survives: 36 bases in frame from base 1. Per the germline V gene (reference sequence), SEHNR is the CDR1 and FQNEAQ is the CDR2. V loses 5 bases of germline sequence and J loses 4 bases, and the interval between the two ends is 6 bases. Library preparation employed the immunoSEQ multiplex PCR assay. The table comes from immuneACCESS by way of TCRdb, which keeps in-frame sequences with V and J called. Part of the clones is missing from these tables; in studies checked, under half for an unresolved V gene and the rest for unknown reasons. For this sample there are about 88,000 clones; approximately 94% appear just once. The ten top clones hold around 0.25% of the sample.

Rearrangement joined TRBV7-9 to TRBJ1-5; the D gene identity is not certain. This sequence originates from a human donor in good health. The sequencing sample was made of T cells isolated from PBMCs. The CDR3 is CASSPLNQPQHF. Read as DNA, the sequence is TGTGCCAGCAGCCCCCTTAATCAGCCCCAGCATTTT.